The 4 T cell receptor beta chains listed next were all sequenced from one sample in a study of PD-1 blockade in classical Hodgkin lymphoma (dated by TCRdb to the early 2020s). The library was built by means of the immunoSEQ multiplex PCR assay. TCRdb took over this immuneACCESS table, retaining in-frame rearrangements with V and J assigned. Such tables are incomplete; in checked studies, under half of the missing clones stem from an unresolved V gene, and the remainder is unexplained. The sample data list some 58,000 clones, and roughly nine tenths of these were observed just once. Around 8% of the sample comes from the top ten. The intended sense of this specimen's time point label: cycle 4 day 1 (C4D1), after less than 7 weeks of nivolumab. Relapse after autologous stem cell transplantation had occurred in all trial patients, and cohorts A, B and C were distinguished by prior brentuximab vedotin exposure.

The sample in question was peripheral blood mononuclear cells (PBMCs), obtained before the fourth cycle of nivolumab. The receptors come from a human donor with classical Hodgkin lymphoma.

The V gene is TRBV4-1, the J gene TRBJ1-2, with D tentatively TRBD1 (5 bases). Germline CDR1 is MGHRA and CDR2 is YSYEKL. Trimming cost V 0 bases and J 0 bases, with 17 bases left between them. The CDR3 length is 18 residues. CDR3 loop: CASSQDPSAGKSNYGYTF. The CDR3 DNA follows: TGCGCCAGCAGCCAAGATCCCTCGGCAGGGAAATCTAACTATGGCTACACCTTC.

The V gene is TRBV5-5, the J gene TRBJ2-3; 9 bases align to TRBD2. This CDR3 comprises 15 residues. CDR1 and CDR2 (germline): SGHKS, YYEKEE (reference sequence). V dropped 4 bases and J dropped 2; count of bases not matched to a gene: 5. The CDR3 sequence is CASSRTSAFTDTQYF. In DNA form, the CDR3 reads TGTGCCAGCAGCCGGACTAGCGCCTTCACAGATACGCAGTATTTT.

This chain joins TRBV5-6 and TRBJ2-3; tentatively, D is TRBD1 (6 bases). The V end was cut by 3 bases, the J end by 1 base, with 9 bases between. The CDR3 has 14 amino acids. Germline V gene data show CDR1 as SGHDT and CDR2 as YYEEEE. CDR3 region: CASSSGTRTDTQYF. CDR3 coding DNA: TGTGCCAGCAGCTCAGGGACACGCACAGATACGCAGTATTTT.

This CDR3 is CASRAGTSGSEQYF. CDR3 nucleotides: TGTGCCAGCAGGGCCGGGACTAGCGGGAGCGAGCAGTACTTC. The gene calls are TRBV7-8 and TRBJ2-7; 14 nucleotides match TRBD2. The CDR3 is made up of 14 amino acids. Germline CDR1 is SGHVS and CDR2 is FQNEAQ. J lost 6 bases, V lost 6 bases, and 4 bases had no gene match.